Below are 31 T cell receptor beta chains sequenced from a single sample in a study of cytomegalovirus exposure and HLA in healthy donors. Measured with immunoSEQ multiplex PCR; TCRdb has only the in-frame clones, and not every one. The sample holds about 73,000 clones, 85% to 95% seen once. The source material was PBMCs. These TCRs come from a man between 18 and 29 years old in good health and CMV-seronegative.

This sequence joins TRBV5-6 and TRBJ1-5, with D possibly matching TRBD1 (5 bases). With 0 bases removed from V and 0 bases from J, the gap between germline ends came to 13 bases. The germline gives CDR1 SGHDT, CDR2 YYEEEE. The CDR3 consists of 17 residues. The CDR3 protein is CASSLAGSGPSNQPQHF. In DNA, the CDR3 is TGTGCCAGCAGCTTGGCCGGGTCAGGGCCTAGCAATCAGCCCCAGCATTTT.

The gene calls are TRBV7-6 and TRBJ2-1; 8 bases are a match to TRBD1. This CDR3 comprises 16 residues. With V trimmed by 3 bases and J by 0 bases, 4 bases remained unmatched. Germline V gives CDR1 SGHVS, CDR2 FNYEAQ. The CDR3 protein is CASSFLTGDSYNEQFF. As DNA, the CDR3 is TGTGCCAGCAGCTTTCTGACAGGGGACTCCTACAATGAGCAGTTCTTC.

Written as DNA, the CDR3 is TGTGCCAGCAGTTTGACAGCCGGAGTCACAGATACGCAGTATTTT. This translates into CASSLTAGVTDTQYF. This chain links TRBV27 with TRBJ2-3; D might be TRBD1 (5 bases). This CDR3 is 15 amino acids long. CDR1 and CDR2 (germline): MNHEY, SMNVEV (reference sequence). The V gene lost 3 bases and the J gene lost 2 bases, with 12 bases spanning the gap.

The rearrangement joins TRBV6-5 to TRBJ1-2; unclear D gene. V was cut by 6 bases and J by 4 bases, with 12 bases left in between. Germline V lookup: CDR1 MNHEY, CDR2 SVGAGI. The CDR3 covers 13 residues. The CDR3 reads CASRLDGGYGYTF. The DNA of the CDR3 is TGTGCCAGCAGGCTAGACGGCGGCTATGGCTACACCTTC.

The chain has TRBV5-4 and TRBJ1-1; TRBD1 agrees at 7 bases. V trimming: 4 bases; J trimming: 8 bases; junction bases outside the gene matches: 5. CDR1 and CDR2 (germline): SGHNT, YYREEE (reference sequence). The CDR3 is made up of 12 amino acids. This CDR3 reads CASSMRTGEAFF. In DNA, the CDR3 is TGTGCCAGCAGCATGCGGACAGGAGAAGCTTTCTTT.

CDR3 DNA: TGTGCCAGCAGTGAAGACGACGGGGTACTCTACGAGCAGTACTTC. Protein: CASSEDDGVLYEQYF. V and J are TRBV2 and TRBJ2-7, with D perhaps matching TRBD2 (5 bases). The CDR3 contains 15 residues. V shed 1 base and J shed 3 bases, with 13 bases lying between them. Germline V gene sequence: CDR1 SNHLY, CDR2 FYNNEI.

The chain links TRBV5-1 to TRBJ1-4; no firm D call. The germline gives CDR1 SGHRS, CDR2 YFSETQ. This CDR3 has 16 residues. Deletions cut 0 bases from V and 0 bases from J, with 9 bases between. CDR3 residues: CASSLDPVATNEKLFF. The CDR3 nucleotides are TGCGCCAGCAGCTTGGATCCGGTTGCAACTAATGAAAAACTGTTTTTT.

The chain carries TRBV19 and TRBJ2-2, with 8 nucleotides matching TRBD1. The CDR3 has 13 residues. Germline CDR1 is LNHDA and CDR2 is SQIVND (reference sequence). The J segment lost 4 bases and the V segment lost 9 bases, leaving 4 bases of the junction unmatched. The CDR3 spells CASRGQVTGELFF. The CDR3 nucleotides read TGTGCCAGCAGGGGACAGGTCACCGGGGAGCTGTTTTTT.

V usage is TRBV9 and J usage is TRBJ2-7; 7 nucleotides match TRBD1. The CDR3 contains 14 residues. Unmatched junction bases numbered 7, after V lost 6 bases and J lost 1 base. CDR1 is SGDLS and CDR2 is YYNGEE in the germline V gene. The CDR3 protein is CASNPTGASYEQYF. The CDR3 nucleotides are TGTGCCAGCAACCCAACAGGGGCGTCCTACGAGCAGTACTTC.

V usage is TRBV5-8 and J usage is TRBJ2-2, with D possibly being TRBD2 (6 bases). This CDR3 spans 15 amino acids. In germline, CDR1 is SGHTS, CDR2 YDEGEE. V was pared by 4 bases and J by 4 bases, with 14 bases between. CDR3: CASSPGGIRTGELFF. The CDR3 DNA is TGTGCCAGCAGCCCTGGGGGGATACGCACCGGGGAGCTGTTTTTT.

J is TRBJ1-2 and V is TRBV30, with D maybe TRBD1 (5 bases). The CDR3 consists of 16 residues. Germline loops: CDR1 GTSNPN, CDR2 SVGIG (reference sequence). Trimming took 0 bases from V and 4 from J, leaving 18 bases between them. The CDR3 nucleotides read TGTGCCTGGAGTGTACAGGTCAGTGAAGGATTCTATGGCTACACCTTC. Translated: CAWSVQVSEGFYGYTF. The entire variable domain, with the rest obtained from reference TRBV30 and TRBJ1-2, is as follows: SQTIHQWPATLVQPVGSPLSLECTVEGTSNPNLYWYRQAAGRGLQLLFYSVGIGQISSEVPQNLSASRPQDRQFILSSKKLLLSDSGFYLCAWSVQVSEGFYGYTFGSGTRLTVV.

The V call is TRBV6-6, the J call TRBJ1-2; D gene unclear. The CDR3 runs to 13 residues. The V end lost 6 bases, the J end lost 3 bases, and 11 bases lay between the germline ends. Germline V lookup: CDR1 MNHNY, CDR2 SVGAGI (reference sequence). The CDR3 sequence: CASSPSTDYGYTF. The CDR3 nucleotides are TGTGCCAGCAGCCCCAGCACAGACTATGGCTACACCTTC.

V is TRBV9 and J is TRBJ2-3; 8 nucleotides align to TRBD2. Per germline, CDR1 SGDLS and CDR2 YYNGEE. There are 16 residues in the CDR3. Trimming at V came to 0 bases and at J to 2 bases, leaving 5 bases not matched to a gene. CDR3 DNA: TGTGCCAGCAGCGTAGCAACGGGGGGGCCCACAGATACGCAGTATTTT. Translation gives CASSVATGGPTDTQYF.

This clone has more than one count but fewer than ten. V gene TRBV7-8 combines with J gene TRBJ1-3, with 7 bases matching TRBD1. Germline values: CDR1 SGHVS, CDR2 FQNEAQ. The CDR3 is 13 amino acids. The trim removed 3 bases at V and 4 bases at J, leaving 0 bases unmatched. The CDR3 protein is CASSLGQGNTIYF. CDR3 DNA: TGTGCCAGCAGCTTGGGACAGGGAAACACCATATATTTT. Based on the CDR3 plus reference TRBV7-8 and TRBJ1-3, the full variable domain is GAGVSQSPRYKVAKRGQDVALRCDPISGHVSLFWYQQALGQGPEFLTYFQNEAQLDKSGLPSDRFFAERPEGSVSTLKIQRTQQEDSAVYLCASSLGQGNTIYFGEGSWLTVV.

The V gene is TRBV10-1, the J gene TRBJ1-1; TRBD1 is a possible D gene (5 bases). The CDR3 is 14 residues long. CDR1 WNHNN and CDR2 SYGVQD come from the germline V gene (reference sequence). V dropped 0 bases and J dropped 4 bases, with 9 bases sitting between them. This CDR3 is CASSESGGVTEAFF. The CDR3, as DNA: TGCGCCAGCAGTGAGTCGGGGGGTGTCACTGAAGCTTTCTTT.

The chain is built from TRBV14 and TRBJ2-5; 10 positions match TRBD2. The CDR3 spans 14 residues. Germline V gene lookup returns CDR1 SGHDN and CDR2 FVKESK. V lost 2 bases to trimming and J lost 3 bases; unmatched junction nucleotides: 0. The CDR3 nucleotides are TGTGCCAGCAGCCAACTAGCGGGGGAAGAGACCCAGTACTTC. Translating gives CASSQLAGEETQYF. The complete variable domain, with remaining parts taken from reference TRBV14 and TRBJ2-5, reads EAGVTQFPSHSVIEKGQTVTLRCDPISGHDNLYWYRRVMGKEIKFLLHFVKESKQDESGMPNNRFLAERTGGTYSTLKVQPAELEDSGVYFCASSQLAGEETQYFGPGTRLLVL.

This chain connects TRBV28 to TRBJ2-7, with D tentatively TRBD2 (5 bases). Deletions cut 6 bases from V and 3 bases from J, with 9 bases between. This CDR3 is 12 amino acids long. Germline V lookup: CDR1 MDHEN, CDR2 SYDVKM. CDR3 bases: TGTGCCAGCAGAACCGACTACTACGAGCAGTACTTC. Encoded protein: CASRTDYYEQYF.

This rearrangement joins TRBV27 to TRBJ2-1; the D is unclear. Between the trimmed V and J ends, which lost 2 bases and 4 bases, there was a span of 12 bases. CDR3 length: 15 amino acids. The germline CDR1 and CDR2 sequences are MNHEY and SMNVEV (reference sequence). CDR3 bases: TGTGCCAGCAGTTTAATTCCCACAGATTACAATGAGCAGTTCTTC. Translation: CASSLIPTDYNEQFF.

The chain has TRBV25-1 and TRBJ1-1, with 7 bases matching TRBD1. The V gene's germline CDR1 is MGHDK and CDR2 SYGVNS. This CDR3 is 13 amino acids long. V was pared by 7 bases and J by 2 bases, with 4 bases of the junction left unmatched. CDR3 sequence (DNA): TGTGCCAGCAAAGGACAGGCCAACACTGAAGCTTTCTTT. Translated: CASKGQANTEAFF. The full variable domain, completed using reference TRBV25-1 and TRBJ1-1, is EADIYQTPRYLVIGTGKKITLECSQTMGHDKMYWYQQDPGMELHLIHYSYGVNSTEKGDLSSESTVSRIRTEHFPLTLESARPSHTSQYLCASKGQANTEAFFGQGTRLTVV.

The rearrangement links TRBV18 to TRBJ2-1; possible D gene TRBD1, 6 bases. The CDR3 is 17 residues long. The V end lost 3 bases, the J end lost 0 bases, and 15 bases lay between the germline ends. CDR1 is KGHSH and CDR2 is LQKENI in the germline V gene. DNA of the CDR3: TGTGCCAGCTCACCGACCGGGACACCGTCCTCCTACAATGAGCAGTTCTTC. The encoded protein is CASSPTGTPSSYNEQFF. Together with reference TRBV18 and TRBJ2-1, the CDR3 gives the full variable domain: NAGVMQNPRHLVRRRGQEARLRCSPMKGHSHVYWYRQLPEEGLKFMVYLQKENIIDESGMPKERFSAEFPKEGPSILRIQQVVRGDSAAYFCASSPTGTPSSYNEQFFGPGTRLTVL.

The chain recombines TRBV7-2 with TRBJ2-7; TRBD1 aligns across 10 bases. The CDR3 has 16 residues. Germline V gene data show CDR1 as SGHTA and CDR2 as FQGNSA. The ends lost 4 bases at V and 5 bases at J; junction bases unmatched: 11. The CDR3 coding sequence is TGTGCCAGCAGCTCTGGACAGGGGGAGGTCACTAACGAGCAGTACTTC. It codes for CASSSGQGEVTNEQYF.

The genes are TRBV5-1 and TRBJ1-1, with 7 bases that match TRBD1. CDR3 size: 15 residues. The V gene's germline CDR1 is SGHRS and CDR2 YFSETQ. Trimming removed 3 bases from V and 0 bases from J; junction bases left unmatched: 5. CDR3 in amino acids: CASSSQQGMNTEAFF. DNA for the CDR3: TGCGCCAGCAGCTCCCAACAGGGGATGAACACTGAAGCTTTCTTT.

The genes are TRBV2 and TRBJ1-4; TRBD1 matches at 12 bases. The CDR3 covers 15 residues. With V trimmed by 5 bases and J by 8 bases, 6 bases remained unmatched. The germline V gene has CDR1 SNHLY and CDR2 FYNNEI. CDR3 nucleotides: TGTGCCAGCAGTCTCCTGGGGACAGGGGGCGAAAAACTGTTTTTT. Encoded protein: CASSLLGTGGEKLFF.

This rearrangement joins TRBV30 to TRBJ1-6; 9 bases are shared with TRBD1. Unmatched junction bases numbered 8, after V lost 3 bases and J lost 2 bases. CDR1 and CDR2 (germline): GTSNPN, SVGIG (reference sequence). The CDR3 runs 17 residues. CDR3 in DNA: TGTGCCTGGAGAACCCCCGGGACAGGGACCTATAATTCACCCCTCCACTTT. Translation: CAWRTPGTGTYNSPLHF. The full variable domain, its missing parts supplied by reference TRBV30 and TRBJ1-6, is SQTIHQWPATLVQPVGSPLSLECTVEGTSNPNLYWYRQAAGRGLQLLFYSVGIGQISSEVPQNLSASRPQDRQFILSSKKLLLSDSGFYLCAWRTPGTGTYNSPLHFGNGTRLTVT.

The genes are TRBV11-2 and TRBJ2-5; maybe TRBD2 (5 bases). CDR3 length: 15 residues. V was cut by 6 bases and J by 1 base, with 15 bases left in between. Germline V gene sequence: CDR1 SGHAT, CDR2 FQNNGV. The CDR3 reads CASRGIRRAQETQYF. The CDR3 DNA follows: TGTGCCAGCAGGGGGATTAGGCGGGCCCAAGAGACCCAGTACTTC.

The chain joins TRBV2 to TRBJ1-1; D gene uncertain. Germline V gene data show CDR1 as SNHLY and CDR2 as FYNNEI. The CDR3 runs to 17 residues. V was trimmed by 0 bases and J by 0 bases, leaving 14 bases between them. DNA for the CDR3: TGTGCCAGCAGTGAAGCGCACCCCCAGGCGATGAACACTGAAGCTTTCTTT. Protein sequence: CASSEAHPQAMNTEAFF.

The gene calls are TRBV20-1 and TRBJ1-1, with 7 bases that match TRBD1. Germline CDR1 reads DFQATT; CDR2 reads SNEGSKA (reference sequence). This CDR3 region has 11 residues. The DNA for the CDR3 is TGCAGCCGGGACAGCAACACTGAAGCTTTCTTT. Translated, it gives CSRDSNTEAFF.

This clone was recorded once. The chain uses TRBV2 and TRBJ2-7; possible D gene TRBD2, 7 bases. CDR1 and CDR2 from the germline V gene are SNHLY and FYNNEI. CDR3 length: 15 amino acids. The V end lost 1 base, the J end lost 5 bases, and 15 bases lay between the germline ends. The CDR3 here is CASSEDGGGYNEQYF. CDR3 DNA: TGTGCCAGCAGTGAAGATGGCGGGGGCTACAACGAGCAGTACTTC.

The J gene is TRBJ2-7, the V gene TRBV27; D is possibly TRBD1 (7 bases). There are 15 residues in the CDR3. Trimming removed 5 bases from V and 0 bases from J, with 14 bases in between. The germline gives CDR1 MNHEY, CDR2 SMNVEV (reference sequence). Written as DNA, the CDR3 is TGTGCCAGCAGTCCCCAGGGGGGAAACTCCTACGAGCAGTACTTC. Protein sequence: CASSPQGGNSYEQYF.

This chain joins TRBV6-5 and TRBJ1-1; TRBD1 is a possible D gene (5 bases). The V end was cut by 6 bases, the J end by 3 bases, with 11 bases between. There are 13 residues in the CDR3. Germline values: CDR1 MNHEY, CDR2 SVGAGI. CDR3 bases: TGTGCCAGCAGCCCTCGGGGGGACACTGAAGCTTTCTTT. As protein: CASSPRGDTEAFF.

V gene TRBV19 combines with J gene TRBJ2-2; TRBD2 matches 11 bases. Unmatched junction bases numbered 0, after V lost 1 base and J lost 5 bases. The CDR3 is 15 residues long. From germline, CDR1 is LNHDA and CDR2 SQIVND (reference sequence). CDR3 sequence reads: CASSIGTSGTGELFF. The CDR3, as DNA: TGTGCCAGTAGTATAGGGACTAGCGGGACCGGGGAGCTGTTTTTT.